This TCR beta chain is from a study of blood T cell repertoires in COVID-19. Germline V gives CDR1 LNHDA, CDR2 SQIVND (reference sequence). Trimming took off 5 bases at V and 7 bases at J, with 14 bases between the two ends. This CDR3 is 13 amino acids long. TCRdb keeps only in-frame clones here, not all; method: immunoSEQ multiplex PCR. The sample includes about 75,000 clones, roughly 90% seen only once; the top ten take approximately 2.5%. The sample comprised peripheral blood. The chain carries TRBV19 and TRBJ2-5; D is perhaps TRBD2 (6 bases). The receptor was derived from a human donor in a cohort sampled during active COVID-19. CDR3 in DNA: TGTGCCAGTAGTCCCGCGCGGGGTGGGACCCAGTACTTC. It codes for CASSPARGGTQYF.